The next 19 T cell receptor beta chains were all read from a single sample in a study of neoadjuvant nivolumab and ipilimumab in lung cancer. Sequencing was performed with immunoSEQ multiplex PCR; in TCRdb, only in-frame clones are kept and a portion is missing. The data contain about 38,000 clones, roughly nine tenths of them singletons. The specimen comprised peripheral blood, sampled before neoadjuvant nivolumab, alone or with ipilimumab. The receptors derive from an adult with non-small cell lung cancer.

The genes are TRBV7-2 and TRBJ2-3; no clear D. This CDR3 is built from 15 residues. The germline V gene encodes CDR1 SGHTA and CDR2 FQGNSA. Trimming took 5 bases from V and 2 from J, leaving 14 bases between them. For the CDR3, the DNA is TGTGCCAGCAGCGCCTTAGGTTTCAACACAGATACGCAGTATTTT. Residues: CASSALGFNTDTQYF.

This clone was observed once. The chain recombines TRBV5-5 with TRBJ2-7; maybe TRBD2 (6 bases). The germline V gene encodes CDR1 SGHKS and CDR2 YYEKEE (reference sequence). The CDR3 extends over 12 amino acids. V was pared by 0 bases and J by 11 bases, with 12 bases between. The CDR3 sequence: CASSLGGVSEYF. In DNA form, the CDR3 reads TGTGCCAGCAGCTTGGGGGGGGTCTCGGAGTACTTC.

J is TRBJ2-1 and V is TRBV11-2; 15 positions match TRBD2. Losses at the gene ends were 6 bases for V and 9 bases for J; bases not matched to a gene: 6. Per the germline V gene, CDR1 is SGHAT and CDR2 is FQNNGV. This CDR3 comprises 15 residues. This chain's CDR3 is CASSWTSGRAGEQFF. The DNA for the CDR3 is TGTGCCAGCAGTTGGACTAGCGGGAGGGCGGGTGAGCAGTTCTTC. Variable domain in full (rest from reference TRBV11-2 and TRBJ2-1): EAGVAQSPRYKIIEKRQSVAFWCNPISGHATLYWYQQILGQGPKLLIQFQNNGVVDDSQLPKDRFSAERLKGVDSTLKIQPAKLEDSAVYLCASSWTSGRAGEQFFGPGTRLTVL.

The chain combines TRBV5-1 with TRBJ2-1; 9 nucleotides agree with TRBD1. The CDR3 sequence is 13 residues long. From germline, CDR1 is SGHRS and CDR2 YFSETQ. The V segment lost 4 bases and the J segment 6 bases; nucleotides outside the gene matches: 2. CDR3 in DNA: TGCGCCAGCAGCACGGGACAGGGCAATGAGCAGTTCTTC. Its protein product is CASSTGQGNEQFF.

This sequence joins TRBV30 and TRBJ1-5; 7 bases align to TRBD1. V was pared by 7 bases and J by 7 bases, with 13 bases of the junction left unmatched. Per germline, CDR1 GTSNPN and CDR2 SVGIG (reference sequence). This CDR3 region has 14 residues. CDR3 loop: CAFDFGTVKQPQHF. The CDR3 DNA is TGTGCCTTTGACTTCGGGACAGTCAAGCAGCCCCAGCATTTT.

This rearrangement joins TRBV6-1 to TRBJ1-5; no clear D. V dropped 2 bases and J dropped 7 bases, with 12 bases sitting between them. CDR3 size: 14 residues. Germline loops: CDR1 MNHNS, CDR2 SASEGT. The CDR3 protein is CASSEQAFGQPQHF. The CDR3 DNA reads TGTGCCAGCAGTGAACAGGCTTTCGGGCAGCCCCAGCATTTT.

The rearrangement links TRBV5-4 to TRBJ2-5, with TRBD2 identical over 12 bases. The CDR3 loop spans 18 amino acids. V lost 4 bases, J lost 3 bases, and 13 bases stayed unmatched. Germline loops: CDR1 SGHNT, CDR2 YYREEE (reference sequence). The CDR3 region has the DNA TGTGCCAGCAGCCCAAGTTGGGCTAGCGGGAGGGCCAAAGAGACCCAGTACTTC. Protein sequence: CASSPSWASGRAKETQYF.

This chain connects TRBV7-9 to TRBJ2-7, with 8 nucleotides matching TRBD2. Germline CDR1 reads SEHNR; CDR2 reads FQNEAQ (reference sequence). CDR3 size: 16 residues. The V and J ends lost 2 bases and 6 bases, in that order; junction bases with no gene match: 12. The CDR3 DNA reads TGTGCCAGCAGCTTAAACCCGGGGGGGGGAGTCGGCGAGCAGTACTTC. Its translation: CASSLNPGGGVGEQYF.

V usage is TRBV6-1 and J usage is TRBJ2-1; either TRBD1 or TRBD2 may supply D (5 bases each). The CDR3 runs 15 residues. The germline V and J ends were trimmed by 3 bases and 11 bases, with 20 bases remaining between them. The germline gives CDR1 MNHNS, CDR2 SASEGT. CDR3 DNA: TGTGCCAGCAGTGATTTGGGATCACCGGGACGGAAGCAGTTCTTC. The encoded protein is CASSDLGSPGRKQFF.

A few counts support this clone. This sequence joins TRBV19 and TRBJ1-1; 9 nucleotides match TRBD1. V trimming: 1 base; J trimming: 4 bases; junction bases outside the gene matches: 1. The CDR3 is made up of 14 amino acids. The germline CDR1 and CDR2 sequences are LNHDA and SQIVND (reference sequence). CDR3 sequence: CASSIGTGVTEAFF. CDR3 DNA: TGTGCCAGTAGTATAGGGACAGGGGTCACTGAAGCTTTCTTT.

This clone was counted once. J is TRBJ2-3 and V is TRBV10-2; D gene uncertain. Germline V gives CDR1 WSHSY, CDR2 SAAADI. The V gene lost 6 bases and the J gene lost 1 base, with 8 bases spanning the gap. The CDR3 loop spans 13 amino acids. The CDR3 here is CASRQAGTDTQYF. The CDR3 nucleotides read TGCGCCAGCAGGCAGGCTGGCACAGATACGCAGTATTTT.

The chain employs TRBV2 and TRBJ2-2; TRBD2 matches at 10 bases. The V gene's germline CDR1 is SNHLY and CDR2 FYNNEI. J lost 0 bases, V lost 6 bases, and 4 bases had no gene match. The CDR3 contains 16 residues. The CDR3 protein is CASRDGLAANTGELFF. The CDR3 nucleotides read TGTGCCAGCAGAGACGGACTAGCGGCGAACACCGGGGAGCTGTTTTTT.

The V and J genes are TRBV7-9 and TRBJ1-2, with 8 nucleotides matching TRBD1. Trimming cost V 3 bases and J 8 bases; bases outside gene matches: 8. Germline V gene sequence: CDR1 SEHNR, CDR2 FQNEAQ (reference sequence). The CDR3 covers 14 residues. The CDR3 sequence: CASSLNQDREGYTF. In DNA form, the CDR3 reads TGTGCCAGCAGCTTGAACCAGGACAGGGAAGGCTACACCTTC.

The CDR3 loop is CASSVERDGRELFF. The CDR3 bases are TGTGCCAGCAGCGTAGAGCGGGATGGCCGGGAGCTGTTTTTT. The V call is TRBV2, the J call TRBJ2-2, with 7 bases fitting TRBD2. The V gene's germline CDR1 is SNHLY and CDR2 FYNNEI. With 6 bases clipped from V and 9 bases from J, the junction kept 10 bases outside the gene matches. The CDR3 is 14 amino acids.

The rearrangement links TRBV7-9 to TRBJ2-3; 7 bases line up with TRBD2. This CDR3 comprises 16 residues. Germline CDR1 reads SEHNR; CDR2 reads FQNEAQ (reference sequence). V gave up 5 bases and J gave up 4 bases; unmatched junction bases: 12. This CDR3 is CASSQRLASVADTQYF. CDR3 bases: TGTGCCAGCAGCCAGAGACTAGCTAGCGTTGCAGATACGCAGTATTTT.

V gene TRBV27 combines with J gene TRBJ2-7; 8 bases align to TRBD2. Germline V gene data show CDR1 as MNHEY and CDR2 as SMNVEV (reference sequence). CDR3 length: 14 amino acids. V dropped 4 bases and J dropped 5; count of bases not matched to a gene: 7. Here the CDR3 DNA reads TGTGCCAGCAGTTCCATAGCGGGACCCGACGAGCAGTACTTC. Protein product: CASSSIAGPDEQYF.

This chain connects TRBV5-4 to TRBJ1-2, with a tentative D call TRBD1 (6 bases). From germline, CDR1 is SGHNT and CDR2 YYREEE (reference sequence). Trimming left V 2 bases short and J 2 bases short, with 10 bases between. CDR3 length: 14 residues. CDR3 sequence reads: CASSLVGQNYGYTF. Written as DNA, the CDR3 is TGTGCCAGCAGCTTAGTTGGACAGAACTATGGCTACACCTTC. The full variable domain, rest sourced from reference TRBV5-4 and TRBJ1-2, is ETGVTQSPTHLIKTRGQQVTLRCSSQSGHNTVSWYQQALGQGPQFIFQYYREEENGRGNFPPRFSGLQFPNYSSELNVNALELDDSALYLCASSLVGQNYGYTFGSGTRLTVV.

This rearrangement joins TRBV28 to TRBJ1-4; tentatively, D is TRBD1 (6 bases). This CDR3 comprises 14 residues. Per germline, CDR1 MDHEN and CDR2 SYDVKM. Trimming took 2 bases from V and 7 from J, leaving 11 bases between them. The DNA for the CDR3 is TGTGCCAGCAGTTTACAAGGGGGTCCTGAAAAACTGTTTTTT. This sequence encodes CASSLQGGPEKLFF.

The V gene is TRBV7-2, the J gene TRBJ2-3, with D possibly being TRBD2 (5 bases). CDR3 length equals 13 residues. Germline V CDR1 and CDR2: SGHTA, FQGNSA. Trimming cost V 7 bases and J 1 base, with 9 bases left between them. DNA for the CDR3: TGTGCCAGCAACGAGAGGGGCACAGATACGCAGTATTTT. It translates to CASNERGTDTQYF.